The 7 T cell receptor beta chains given below trace back to one sample, sequenced in a study of cytomegalovirus exposure and HLA in healthy donors. PCR was performed using 60 Vbeta and 13 Jbeta primers. The method was immunoSEQ multiplex PCR; TCRdb's version includes in-frame clones alone and lacks a portion of them. The sample has roughly 98,000 clones, about 81% seen once. The sample consisted of PBMCs. These receptor sequences come from a man in his forties or fifties in good health and CMV-seronegative.

CDR3 nucleotides: TGTGCCAGCTCATTGAGCGGGACAGGGCAAGAGACCCAGTACTTC. It yields the protein CASSLSGTGQETQYF. The chain uses TRBV18 and TRBJ2-5; TRBD1 aligns across 9 bases. V was clipped by 5 bases and J by 2 bases; unmatched bases: 6. The length of the CDR3 is 15 residues. From germline, CDR1 is KGHSH and CDR2 LQKENI.

V is TRBV27 and J is TRBJ2-1; D may be TRBD2 (5 bases). Germline CDR1 reads MNHEY; CDR2 reads SMNVEV (reference sequence). This CDR3 has 15 residues. V lost 3 bases and J 5 bases, leaving 14 bases between the germline ends. This chain's CDR3 is CASSFTPGLNNEQFF. The DNA of the CDR3 is TGTGCCAGCAGTTTCACCCCCGGACTCAACAATGAGCAGTTCTTC.

The gene calls are TRBV2 and TRBJ1-3; D call uncertain. The V end lost 7 bases, the J end lost 2 bases, and 12 bases lay between the germline ends. The CDR3 covers 14 residues. Germline CDR1 SNHLY, CDR2 FYNNEI. CDR3 amino acids: CASTPNLPGNTIYF. In DNA, the CDR3 is TGTGCCAGCACCCCTAATCTACCTGGAAACACCATATATTTT.

This clone is a singleton in its sample. At one end the junction does not follow the germline gene, possibly because of a read error. V gene TRBV29-1 combines with J gene TRBJ1-1; D unclear. The CDR3 is 12 amino acids. Germline-derived CDR1 and CDR2 are SQVTM and ANQGSEA. CDR3 residues: CSLHEGGVEPFF. In DNA, the CDR3 is TGCAGCCTCCATGAGGGCGGAGTTGAACCTTTCTTT.

This clone has a single count. V gene TRBV11-2 combines with J gene TRBJ1-6; D remains ambiguous. There are 16 residues in the CDR3. CDR1 and CDR2 from the germline V gene are SGHAT and FQNNGV. Trimming pared 1 base from V and 0 bases from J, leaving 7 bases between. The CDR3 is CASSLVPSSYNSPLHF. The CDR3 DNA is TGTGCCAGCAGCTTAGTACCGAGCTCCTATAATTCACCCCTCCACTTT.

This clone was found once. This chain connects TRBV7-9 to TRBJ2-5; TRBD1 is a possible D gene (6 bases). The CDR3 extends over 13 amino acids. V was pared by 6 bases and J by 4 bases, with 12 bases between. Germline CDR1 SEHNR, CDR2 FQNEAQ (reference sequence). The CDR3 DNA follows: TGTGCCAGCAGGGCTACAGGGTTAGAGACCCAGTACTTC. This codes for CASRATGLETQYF.

The sample holds a few counts of this clone. V is TRBV5-1 and J is TRBJ2-2; perhaps TRBD2 as D (6 bases). CDR1 and CDR2 (germline): SGHRS, YFSETQ. V lost 0 bases and J lost 0, with 6 bases in between. CDR3 size: 15 residues. The CDR3, as DNA: TGCGCCAGCAGCTTGGGGGGGGCGAACACCGGGGAGCTGTTTTTT. Translation gives CASSLGGANTGELFF.